This T cell receptor beta chain was sequenced during a study of OX40 agonist ivuxolimab in advanced cancers. Regarding the complete study: Ivuxolimab, which targeted the costimulatory receptor OX40 (CD134), was an agonistic, fully human IgG2 monoclonal antibody. Intravenous ivuxolimab was administered to patients every 2 weeks at six dose levels: 0.01, 0.1, 0.3, 1.5, 3 and 10 mg/kg. Of the roughly 51 patients in dose escalation, around 20 had hepatocellular carcinoma, around 15 had melanoma, 9 had renal cell carcinoma and 9 had head and neck cancer. The dose-escalation cohort was roughly 80% male with a mean age of roughly 62 years, ranging from roughly 23 to 79. Prior anti-PD-1, anti-PD-L1 or anti-CTLA-4 therapy was permitted, and 40% of dose-escalation patients had received checkpoint inhibitors. Three dose-escalation patients achieved partial responses, one with hepatocellular carcinoma and two with cutaneous melanoma. The purpose of peripheral TCRbeta sequencing was to test whether ivuxolimab changed TCR sequence diversity and led to clonal T-cell expansion. The paper describes the monotherapy dose-escalation part (N ≈ 52 patients) of the phase I trial of ivuxolimab. Paper-wide results and their limitations: In partial responders in the 0.1-3.0 mg/kg groups, normalized peripheral clonal expansion was found to be among the lowest, especially among CD8+ T cells. After ivuxolimab, expanded clones were on average more numerous among CD8+ T cells than among CD4+ T cells. Low levels of normalized T-cell clonal expansion were also seen in some nonresponding patients. At doses of 0.1 to 3.0 mg/kg, clonal expansion of both CD4+ and CD8+ blood T cells was observed from baseline to week 6. The antigen specificity of the peripheral T cells that underwent clonal expansion was not determined.

The trial excluded patients who had a history of autoimmune disease or who were on systemic immunosuppression. Peripheral blood for TCR sequencing was collected from all dose cohorts at baseline, on cycle 4 day 1, and on cycle 7 day 1. Samples were obtained from an open-label, multicenter, first-in-human phase I dose-escalation trial of ivuxolimab. Adults with locally advanced or metastatic melanoma, renal cell carcinoma, hepatocellular carcinoma or head and neck squamous cell carcinoma were enrolled in the trial. CD4+ and CD8+ T cells were sorted separately from peripheral blood before TCR sequencing. For sequencing of the TCRbeta CDR3 region, genomic DNA was extracted from the sorted cells. The immunoSEQ Assay was used for sequencing of TCRbeta CDR3 regions. Imported from immuneACCESS, the table was reduced by TCRdb to in-frame sequences with V and J called. These copies leave out some clones; in studies compared against another copy, an unresolved V gene accounts for under half, and the cause of the remainder is not known. The sample data list about 110,000 clones, and roughly 89% of these were observed just once. The ten largest clonotypes hold 0.27% of the sample.

Worth noting for this clone: Its cognate antigen has yet to be identified. Qualities for individual bases were not recorded, and no much larger clone is one base off.

The CDR3 starts with the cysteine, ends with the phenylalanine, and has 13 residues. Just the 39-base CDR3 DNA is kept, in frame starting at base 1. CDR1 and CDR2 (SEHNR, FQNEAQ) derive from the germline V gene (reference sequence). This TCR was recovered from an adult with an advanced solid tumor such as melanoma, head and neck, liver or kidney cancer. The rearranged segments are TRBV7-9 and TRBJ2-5; no D gene is confidently identified. The J call may be mistaken, given a closer DNA end match to TRBJ2-7. The sample was CD4+ or CD8+ T cells sorted from blood, taken in a trial of the OX40 agonist ivuxolimab. The CDR3 corresponds to CASSILSSVEQYF. The nucleotides read TGTGCCAGCAGCATATTAAGCAGTGTCGAGCAGTACTTC.